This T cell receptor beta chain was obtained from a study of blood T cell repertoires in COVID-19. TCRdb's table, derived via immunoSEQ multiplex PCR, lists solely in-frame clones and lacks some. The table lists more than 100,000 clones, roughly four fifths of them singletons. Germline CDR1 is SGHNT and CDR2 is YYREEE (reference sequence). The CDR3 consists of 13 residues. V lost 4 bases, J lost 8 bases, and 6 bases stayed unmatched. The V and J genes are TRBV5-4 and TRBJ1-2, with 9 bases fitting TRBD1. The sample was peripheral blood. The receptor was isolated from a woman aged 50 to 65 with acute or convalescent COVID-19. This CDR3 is CASSPGTGRGYTF. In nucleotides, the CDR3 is TGTGCCAGCAGCCCCGGGACAGGGCGGGGCTACACCTTC. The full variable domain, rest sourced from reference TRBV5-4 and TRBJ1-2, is ETGVTQSPTHLIKTRGQQVTLRCSSQSGHNTVSWYQQALGQGPQFIFQYYREEENGRGNFPPRFSGLQFPNYSSELNVNALELDDSALYLCASSPGTGRGYTFGSGTRLTVV.